This T cell receptor (beta chain) was sequenced during a study of shared clonotypes between healthy human individuals. Sorted-subset replicate PCRs used about 190 ng of genomic DNA. This amount corresponded to 30,000 to 35,000 T cell genomes. The method was immunoSEQ multiplex PCR; TCRdb's version includes in-frame clones alone and lacks a portion of them. The profile covers roughly 2.5 million clones, with around nine tenths appearing a single time and around 0.14% taken by the ten largest. Study-wide results and limits: When compared with the clonotypes that were shared by all four sorted-subset donors, the non-shared clonotypes turned out to have lower generation probabilities. Sorted-subset sequencing, rarefaction showed, was incomplete despite large depth.

In regard to this clone: Antigen: not known.

V was shortened by 3 bases and J by 5 bases, with 7 bases between the two germline ends. Germline CDR1 is WSHSY and CDR2 is SAAADI. The CDR3 has 13 amino acids. V is TRBV10-2 and J is TRBJ1-4, with D unresolved. The source is a man between 18 and 29 years old in good health. The sample consisted of naive CD4+ T cells sorted from blood. Subset denoted: CD45RA+ positively selected. The CDR3 DNA reads as TGCGCCAGCAGTGATCCGGCAAATGAAAAACTGTTTTTT. This encodes CASSDPANEKLFF.